The 20 T cell receptor beta chains reported below all come from one sample, sequenced in a study of T cell repertoires in cytomegalovirus infection (dated by TCRdb to the late 2010s). The data were produced on an Illumina HiSeq 1500. TCRdb reanalyzed the raw reads on its own, using fastp at Q25 for trimming and MiXCR for clone calling, and kept in-frame beta chains. A single entry per CDR3 protein holds the most common genes and DNA from its merged rows. The sample table records some 400,000 distinct CDR3 sequences; around 18% of these occur just once. The ten largest clones represent about 10% of the sample. Material: PBMCs. These TCRs come from a human donor in good health (CMV status not recorded). Some clones in this sample may be carry-over from other donors' samples.

A few counts support this clonotype. This chain connects TRBV7-2 to TRBJ2-5, with 7 bases matching TRBD1. The CDR3 length is 14 residues. Per germline, CDR1 SGHTA and CDR2 FQGNSA. Trimming removed 5 bases from V and 4 bases from J; junction bases left unmatched: 7. For the CDR3, the DNA is TGTGCCAGCAGCCCACAGGGGTCGCGAGAGACCCAGTACTTC. Protein: CASSPQGSRETQYF.

This clonotype was detected ten times or more. The chain recombines TRBV12-3 or TRBV12-4 with TRBJ1-1; 10 positions match TRBD1. CDR3 length equals 14 residues. J was trimmed by 3 bases and V by 5 bases; bases with no gene match: 3. CDR3 amino acids: CASSQDRGDTEAFF. The CDR3 region has the DNA TGTGCCAGCAGTCAGGACAGGGGGGACACTGAAGCTTTCTTT.

V and J are TRBV2 and TRBJ1-1; perhaps TRBD1 as D (5 bases). Trimming left V 7 bases short and J 4 bases short, with 7 bases between. The CDR3 covers 11 residues. Germline CDR1 and CDR2: SNHLY and FYNNEI. CDR3 nucleotide sequence: TGTGCCAGCAACAGGTTCACTGAAGCTTTCTTT. Translation gives CASNRFTEAFF.

This clonotype occurred many times. The chain is built from TRBV12-3 or TRBV12-4 and TRBJ1-4; no reliable D call. Trimming pared 5 bases from V and 0 bases from J, leaving 7 bases between. The CDR3 spans 14 residues. In DNA form, the CDR3 reads TGTGCCAGCAGTCGGCCCGCAACTAATGAAAAACTGTTTTTT. Translated, it gives CASSRPATNEKLFF.

The rearrangement links TRBV9 to TRBJ2-6, with a weak D call TRBD1 (6 bases). The CDR3 spans 17 residues. The V gene lost 4 bases and the J gene lost 0 bases, with 14 bases spanning the gap. From germline, CDR1 is SGDLS and CDR2 YYNGEE. The CDR3 DNA follows: TGTGCCAGCAGCCCCCGGACAGTCGGCTCTGGGGCCAACGTCCTGACTTTC. Protein: CASSPRTVGSGANVLTF.

This clonotype was picked up many times. The CDR3: CASSSGQGYTDTQYF. For the CDR3, the DNA is TGTGCCAGCAGCTCGGGACAGGGGTACACAGATACGCAGTATTTT. The chain employs TRBV7-9 and TRBJ2-3; 10 bases agree with TRBD1. The CDR3 loop spans 15 amino acids. Losses at the gene ends were 4 bases for V and 2 bases for J; bases not matched to a gene: 3. CDR1 SEHNR and CDR2 FQNEAQ come from the germline V gene (reference sequence).

This clonotype showed up many times. The chain is built from TRBV7-2 and TRBJ2-5; a possible D gene is TRBD2 (7 bases). The CDR3 consists of 13 residues. Trimming pared 3 bases from V and 5 bases from J, leaving 10 bases between. Germline-derived CDR1 and CDR2 are SGHTA and FQGNSA. Here the CDR3 DNA reads TGTGCCAGCAGCTTCGGGGGGCTGGAGACCCAGTACTTC. Encoded protein: CASSFGGLETQYF.

The gene calls are TRBV4-3 and TRBJ2-1; a possible D gene is TRBD2 (7 bases). CDR1 and CDR2 (germline): LGHNA, YSLEER. The CDR3 has 14 residues. Trimming left V 1 base short and J 7 bases short, with 11 bases between. The CDR3 nucleotides are TGCGCCAGCAGCCAAGGGAGGGGGGGGAATGAGCAGTTCTTC. Its translation: CASSQGRGGNEQFF.

This clonotype has a handful of counts. V usage is TRBV18 and J usage is TRBJ1-4, with 9 positions matching TRBD1. The V and J ends lost 0 bases and 7 bases, in that order; junction bases with no gene match: 3. Looked up from germline, CDR1 is KGHSH and CDR2 is LQKENI. The CDR3 is 15 amino acids. Here the CDR3 DNA reads TGTGCCAGCTCACCACCCGGACAGGGGCTTGAAAAACTGTTTTTT. Its protein is CASSPPGQGLEKLFF.

As to this clonotype: This CDR3 fails to terminate in the conserved phenylalanine or tryptophan, so it likely reflects a read error. The chain recombines TRBV10-3 with TRBJ1-1, with D possibly being TRBD1 (5 bases). The CDR3 runs 15 residues. Per the germline V gene, CDR1 is ENHRY and CDR2 is SYGVKD. V was trimmed by 11 bases and J by 1 base, leaving 20 bases between them. The CDR3 bases are TGTGCCGCTCAAGAGCAGGGTCGATGGAACACTGAAGCTTTCTCT. Its protein product is CAAQEQGRWNTEAFS.

This clonotype was picked up many times. V is TRBV7-6 and J is TRBJ1-5, with no clear D. The CDR3 length is 13 residues. Germline V gene data show CDR1 as SGHVS and CDR2 as FNYEAQ. Deletions cut 5 bases from V and 6 bases from J, with 11 bases between. Written as DNA, the CDR3 is TGTGCCAGCAGCCCGCTTGCGGGTCAGCCCCAGCATTTT. Its translation: CASSPLAGQPQHF.

This clonotype was recorded at least ten times. This rearrangement joins TRBV4-1 to TRBJ2-3; tentatively, D is TRBD1 or TRBD2 (5 bases each). CDR1 MGHRA and CDR2 YSYEKL come from the germline V gene. This CDR3 is built from 16 residues. The germline V and J ends were trimmed by 5 bases and 0 bases, with 15 bases remaining between them. The CDR3 DNA reads as TGCGCCAGCAGCGGGGACGGGTTTTCTAGCACAGATACGCAGTATTTT. As protein: CASSGDGFSSTDTQYF.

This chain joins TRBV7-8 and TRBJ1-1; D gene uncertain. With 2 bases removed from V and 6 bases from J, the gap between germline ends came to 16 bases. The CDR3 contains 15 residues. Germline values: CDR1 SGHVS, CDR2 FQNEAQ. CDR3 bases: TGTGCCAGCAGCTTACTCGGAAGGCTAAACTCTGAAGCTTTCTTT. It yields the protein CASSLLGRLNSEAFF. Complete variable domain (other parts from reference TRBV7-8 and TRBJ1-1): GAGVSQSPRYKVAKRGQDVALRCDPISGHVSLFWYQQALGQGPEFLTYFQNEAQLDKSGLPSDRFFAERPEGSVSTLKIQRTQQEDSAVYLCASSLLGRLNSEAFFGQGTRLTVV.

Ten or more counts support this clonotype. The chain recombines TRBV7-6 with TRBJ2-1; D gene ambiguous. From germline, CDR1 is SGHVS and CDR2 FNYEAQ. The CDR3 spans 13 residues. V was pared by 4 bases and J by 1 base, with 5 bases between. CDR3: CASSWQSYNEQFF. The CDR3 region has the DNA TGTGCCAGCAGCTGGCAGTCCTACAATGAGCAGTTCTTC.

As DNA, the CDR3 is TGTGCCAGCAGCCATAGAGGGGGCCAGTACTTC. It specifies CASSHRGGQYF. The chain employs TRBV11-2 and TRBJ2-5; D is possibly TRBD1 (6 bases). The CDR3 is made up of 11 amino acids. Germline loops: CDR1 SGHAT, CDR2 FQNNGV. Trimming removed 5 bases from V and 10 bases from J, with 11 bases in between.

This clonotype was recorded many times. This rearrangement joins TRBV7-2 to TRBJ2-3, with D perhaps matching TRBD2 (7 bases). Per the germline V gene, CDR1 is SGHTA and CDR2 is FQGNSA. Between the trimmed V and J ends, which lost 5 bases and 5 bases, there was a span of 20 bases. This CDR3 comprises 16 residues. The CDR3 sequence: CASSPWRGPGIDTQYF. In DNA form, the CDR3 reads TGTGCCAGCAGCCCTTGGCGGGGGCCAGGGATAGATACGCAGTATTTT.

This clonotype came up many times. The chain recombines TRBV4-1 with TRBJ2-3, with D unresolved. The V and J ends lost 10 bases and 2 bases respectively, with 13 bases between them. The CDR3 is 13 amino acids. The germline V gene has CDR1 MGHRA and CDR2 YSYEKL. CDR3 nucleotide sequence: TGCGCCACGGCACGGATCCTCACAGATACGCAGTATTTT. It translates to CATARILTDTQYF.

In its sample, this clonotype was seen a few times. This rearrangement joins TRBV7-9 to TRBJ2-1, with 9 bases that match TRBD1. This CDR3 comprises 16 residues. In germline, CDR1 is SEHNR, CDR2 FQNEAQ (reference sequence). V lost 8 bases, J lost 9 bases, and 17 bases stayed unmatched. The CDR3 sequence is CASRGPGQGTPGEQFF. In nucleotides, the CDR3 is TGTGCCAGCCGGGGCCCGGGACAGGGTACACCTGGTGAGCAGTTCTTC.

This chain uses TRBV2 with TRBJ2-7; 7 nucleotides line up with TRBD1. Trimming at V came to 7 bases and at J to 5 bases, leaving 14 bases not matched to a gene. The CDR3 spans 15 residues. Germline CDR1 and CDR2: SNHLY and FYNNEI. The CDR3 is CASTGSLGTAHEQYF. CDR3 coding DNA: TGTGCCAGCACAGGGAGTTTAGGGACAGCGCACGAGCAGTACTTC.

The genes are TRBV4-3 and TRBJ2-5; D ambiguous. With 0 bases removed from V and 2 bases from J, the gap between germline ends came to 7 bases. This CDR3 region has 14 residues. The germline V gene encodes CDR1 LGHNA and CDR2 YSLEER. CDR3 in DNA: TGCGCCAGCAGCCAAGATTGGCGGCAAGAGACCCAGTACTTC. Translating it yields CASSQDWRQETQYF.